This is a list of T cell receptor beta chains from one sample in a study of T-cell reconstitution after alpha-beta-depleted transplantation in children. TCRdb recomputed calls from the PCR reads with MiXCR, one row per CDR3 protein. The profile shows over 400,000 distinct CDR3 sequences, around 12% of them singletons. The specimen was PBMCs from the stem cell graft donor, collected from the stem cell graft. The receptors were sampled from a human donor who donated a stem cell graft to a child with combined immunodeficiency. Each CDR3 is given with its conserved first and last residue. The D gene is left open where the match is weak. Size is stated for part of the rows, as once, few or many counts, or as a class when the clone is expanded.

j_gene: TRBJ2-7; abundance: few; v_gene: TRBV7-9; d_gene: NA; CDR3nt: TGTGCCAGCAGCTTAGAGGTGTACGAGCAGTACTTC; CDR3aa: CASSLEVYEQYF
j_gene: TRBJ2-7; abundance: many; v_gene: TRBV24-1; d_gene: NA; CDR3nt: TGTGCCACCAGTGATTTGCAAGGGGAAAGCTCCTACGAGCAGTACTTC; CDR3aa: CATSDLQGESSYEQYF
j_gene: TRBJ2-5; abundance: many; v_gene: TRBV29-1; d_gene: NA; CDR3nt: TGCAGCGTTCAGGGGTTGAGGGAGACCCAGTACTTC; CDR3aa: CSVQGLRETQYF
j_gene: TRBJ1-3; abundance: few; v_gene: TRBV7-2; d_gene: TRBD1; CDR3nt: TGTGCCAGCACCCGACAGGGGAACTCTGGAAACACCATATATTTT; CDR3aa: CASTRQGNSGNTIYF
j_gene: TRBJ2-1; abundance: NA; v_gene: TRBV29-1; d_gene: TRBD2; CDR3nt: TGCAGCGTTGAGCCTAGCGGGGGACCTTGGGAGCAGTTCTTC; CDR3aa: CSVEPSGGPWEQFF
j_gene: TRBJ2-3; abundance: few; v_gene: TRBV10-3; d_gene: TRBD2; CDR3nt: TGTGCCATCAGTGAAACAGCGGGAGAATGGGGTACGCAGTATTTT; CDR3aa: CAISETAGEWGTQYF
j_gene: TRBJ2-5; abundance: few; v_gene: TRBV12-5; d_gene: NA; CDR3nt: TGTGCTAGTCGCCGCTCGGACTATCAAGAGACCCAGTACTTC; CDR3aa: CASRRSDYQETQYF
j_gene: TRBJ2-7; abundance: few; v_gene: TRBV20-1; d_gene: NA; CDR3nt: TGCAGTGCTAGTGACATCAGCTCCTACGAGCAGTACTTC; CDR3aa: CSASDISSYEQYF
j_gene: TRBJ2-7; abundance: NA; v_gene: TRBV28; d_gene: NA; CDR3nt: TGTGCCCACGGGACAACCTCCTACGAGCAGTACTTC; CDR3aa: CAHGTTSYEQYF
j_gene: TRBJ1-3; abundance: NA; v_gene: TRBV4-3; d_gene: NA; CDR3nt: TGCGCCAGCAGCCAAGTTAACCGAAACGGGGCCATATATTTT; CDR3aa: CASSQVNRNGAIYF
j_gene: TRBJ2-7; abundance: many; v_gene: TRBV13; d_gene: NA; CDR3nt: TGTGCCAGCAGCTTGATGGGACCTTACGGTAACGAGCAGTACTTC; CDR3aa: CASSLMGPYGNEQYF
j_gene: TRBJ2-7; abundance: few; v_gene: TRBV4-3; d_gene: TRBD2; CDR3nt: TGCGCCAGCAGCCAAGAGCTAGCGGGGGCCTACGAGCAGTACTTC; CDR3aa: CASSQELAGAYEQYF
j_gene: TRBJ2-1; abundance: NA; v_gene: TRBV7-3; d_gene: TRBD2; CDR3nt: TGTGCCAGCAGCCTAGCGGGAGGCGGCCACAATGAGCAGTTCTTC; CDR3aa: CASSLAGGGHNEQFF
j_gene: TRBJ2-1; abundance: many; v_gene: TRBV28; d_gene: NA; CDR3nt: TGTGCCAGCAGTCTAGGGGCTAAGCAGTTCTTC; CDR3aa: CASSLGAKQFF
j_gene: TRBJ1-5; abundance: many; v_gene: TRBV20-1; d_gene: TRBD1; CDR3nt: TGCAGTGCTAGAGTGATGGTGACAGGGGGGAATCAGCCCCAGCATTTT; CDR3aa: CSARVMVTGGNQPQHF
j_gene: TRBJ2-7; abundance: NA; v_gene: TRBV15; d_gene: TRBD2; CDR3nt: TGTGCCACCAGGCGGGGACTAGCCTACGAGCAGTACTTC; CDR3aa: CATRRGLAYEQYF
j_gene: TRBJ2-1; abundance: many; v_gene: TRBV12-3/TRBV12-4; d_gene: TRBD1; CDR3nt: TGTGCCAGCAGGGCCGGGACAGGCAACTACAATGAGCAGTTCTTC; CDR3aa: CASRAGTGNYNEQFF
j_gene: TRBJ2-4; abundance: NA; v_gene: TRBV27; d_gene: NA; CDR3nt: TGTGCCAGCACACCGGAGGGGGGGCCCTTTAGCATTCAGTACTTC; CDR3aa: CASTPEGGPFSIQYF
j_gene: TRBJ2-5; abundance: few; v_gene: TRBV18; d_gene: NA; CDR3nt: TGTGCCAGCTCACCAGAGTTGGAGACCCAGTACTTC; CDR3aa: CASSPELETQYF
j_gene: TRBJ1-5; abundance: NA; v_gene: TRBV6-5; d_gene: NA; CDR3nt: TGTGCCAGCAGTTACTCCTATTCGGATCAGCCCCAGCATTTT; CDR3aa: CASSYSYSDQPQHF
j_gene: TRBJ2-1; abundance: many; v_gene: TRBV12-3/TRBV12-4; d_gene: TRBD1; CDR3nt: TGTGCCAGCAGTATACCGGGACAGGACAATGAGCAGTTCTTC; CDR3aa: CASSIPGQDNEQFF
j_gene: TRBJ2-4; abundance: many; v_gene: TRBV11-2; d_gene: NA; CDR3nt: TGTGCCAGCAGCCCACAAATCAAAAACATTCAGTACTTC; CDR3aa: CASSPQIKNIQYF
j_gene: TRBJ1-4; abundance: NA; v_gene: TRBV9; d_gene: TRBD1; CDR3nt: TGTGCCAGCAGCCCCGCGGGACAGCGCGAAAAACTGTTTTTT; CDR3aa: CASSPAGQREKLFF
j_gene: TRBJ2-3; abundance: many; v_gene: TRBV2; d_gene: NA; CDR3nt: TGTGCCAGCAGTGGAGAGTTTCGGGGTACAGATACGCAGTATTTT; CDR3aa: CASSGEFRGTDTQYF
j_gene: TRBJ2-7; abundance: few; v_gene: TRBV27; d_gene: NA; CDR3nt: TGTGCCAGCAGTTCAAACCCTGGACAGTGGCCGCCCCCCTTC; CDR3aa: CASSSNPGQWPPPF
j_gene: TRBJ2-2; abundance: few; v_gene: TRBV5-1; d_gene: NA; CDR3nt: TGCGCCAGCAGCTTCTACCTCTCCGCCAACACCGGGGAGCTGTTTTTT; CDR3aa: CASSFYLSANTGELFF
j_gene: TRBJ2-1; abundance: once; v_gene: TRBV7-2; d_gene: TRBD2; CDR3nt: TGTGCCAGCAGCCTGACTAGCGGGATTAGCTCCTACAATGAGCAGTTCTTC; CDR3aa: CASSLTSGISSYNEQFF
j_gene: TRBJ2-5; abundance: NA; v_gene: TRBV6-2/TRBV6-3; d_gene: NA; CDR3nt: TGTGCCAGCAGCACAGGGATCCCACAAGAGACCCAGTACTTC; CDR3aa: CASSTGIPQETQYF
j_gene: TRBJ2-5; abundance: NA; v_gene: TRBV12-3/TRBV12-4; d_gene: NA; CDR3nt: TGTGCCAGCAGCCCTGACGGGAACCAAGAGACCCAGTACTTC; CDR3aa: CASSPDGNQETQYF
j_gene: TRBJ2-1; abundance: NA; v_gene: TRBV11-1; d_gene: NA; CDR3nt: TGTGCCAGCAGCTATCCGGCGGCCAGTATCCCTCCCGACAATGAGCAGTTCTTC; CDR3aa: CASSYPAASIPPDNEQFF
j_gene: TRBJ2-1; abundance: few; v_gene: TRBV9; d_gene: NA; CDR3nt: TGTGCCAGCAGCGTTAGATCAGGGACGGGCAATGAGCAGTTCTTC; CDR3aa: CASSVRSGTGNEQFF
j_gene: TRBJ1-5; abundance: few; v_gene: TRBV6-2/TRBV6-3; d_gene: TRBD1; CDR3nt: TGTGCCAGCAGTTACGGACAGGGGAACCAGCCCCAGCATTTT; CDR3aa: CASSYGQGNQPQHF
j_gene: TRBJ2-5; abundance: NA; v_gene: TRBV4-1; d_gene: NA; CDR3nt: TGCGCCAGCAGCCAAGAGCGCGCGGACAACCAAGAGACCCAGTACTTC; CDR3aa: CASSQERADNQETQYF
j_gene: TRBJ2-7; abundance: many; v_gene: TRBV9; d_gene: NA; CDR3nt: TGTGCCAGCAGCGTAAGTGGCGGGCTCTACGAGCAGTACTTC; CDR3aa: CASSVSGGLYEQYF
j_gene: TRBJ2-7; abundance: many; v_gene: TRBV10-3; d_gene: TRBD2; CDR3nt: TGTGCCATCGGCCTGACTAGCGGGTCTCGTGTGGGCGAGCAGTACTTC; CDR3aa: CAIGLTSGSRVGEQYF
j_gene: TRBJ2-3; abundance: NA; v_gene: TRBV12-3/TRBV12-4; d_gene: TRBD2; CDR3nt: TGTGCCAGCAGCCATACTAGCGGGGGCCCAACAGATACGCAGTATTTT; CDR3aa: CASSHTSGGPTDTQYF
j_gene: TRBJ2-5; abundance: many; v_gene: TRBV29-1; d_gene: NA; CDR3nt: TGCAGCATGGAGATCCAAGAGACCCAGTACTTC; CDR3aa: CSMEIQETQYF
j_gene: TRBJ2-7; abundance: many; v_gene: TRBV20-1; d_gene: NA; CDR3nt: TGCAGTGCTAGAGATTTGGGGAGGCGGCAGGGCGAGCAGTACTTC; CDR3aa: CSARDLGRRQGEQYF
j_gene: TRBJ1-5; abundance: NA; v_gene: TRBV7-8; d_gene: NA; CDR3nt: TGTGCCAGCAGCTCGTCCCGGGACGTGGATCAGCCCCAGCATTTT; CDR3aa: CASSSSRDVDQPQHF
j_gene: TRBJ2-1; abundance: many; v_gene: TRBV5-1; d_gene: NA; CDR3nt: TGCGCCAGCCGAGCGGAATGCTCCTCCTACAATGAGCAGTTCTTC; CDR3aa: CASRAECSSYNEQFF
j_gene: TRBJ1-5; abundance: few; v_gene: TRBV24-1; d_gene: NA; CDR3nt: TGTGCCACCAGTTTCGGGGGAGGCAATCAGCCCCAGCATTTT; CDR3aa: CATSFGGGNQPQHF